This T cell receptor (beta chain) was identified during a study of blood T cell repertoires in COVID-19. Study overall: The study drew acute and convalescent COVID-19 samples from the United States, Italy and Spain. T cells, B-cell-depleted T cells, or PBMCs provided the cDNA or gDNA that served as material.

The CDR3 has 12 amino acids. The V end lost 3 bases, the J end lost 13 bases, and 15 bases lay between the germline ends. In germline, CDR1 is LGHDT, CDR2 YNNKEL (reference sequence). The repertoire was sequenced with immunoSEQ multiplex PCR; TCRdb's copy has only in-frame clones and lacks some. The sample carries hundreds of thousands of clones, 80% to 90% recorded once. What was sequenced was peripheral blood. The TCR originated in a woman aged 30 to 39 with active or convalescent COVID-19. The J gene is TRBJ1-2, the V gene TRBV3-1 (or the pseudogene TRBV3-2); tentative D call: TRBD1 (6 bases). CDR3 loop: CASSQDSTSSTF. Here the CDR3 DNA reads TGTGCCAGCAGCCAGGACAGCACCTCAAGCACCTTC.